This passage covers 29 T cell receptor beta chains from one sample sequenced in a study of T cells after yellow fever vaccination. In TCRdb, the 5' RACE reads were re-called with MiXCR into one record per CDR3 protein. Found here are about 320,000 distinct CDR3 sequences, 3.5% to 4.5% of them singletons; the top ten hold 15% to 20%. The input for sequencing was PBMCs, taken 15 days after the yellow fever booster vaccination. The origin of the receptors is a young man who received the YFV17D yellow fever vaccine.

This clonotype was seen at least ten times. V and J are TRBV12-3 or TRBV12-4 and TRBJ2-7; perhaps TRBD2 as D (6 bases). The CDR3 runs to 13 residues. Trimming removed 6 bases at V and 4 bases at J, with 13 bases between. CDR3 loop: CASSENRGYEQYV. The CDR3 region has the DNA TGTGCCAGCAGCGAAAACCGGGGGTACGAGCAGTACGTC.

A few counts support this clonotype. V and J are TRBV5-1 and TRBJ2-1, with D perhaps given as TRBD1 or TRBD2 (5 bases each). The germline CDR1 and CDR2 sequences are SGHRS and YFSETQ. The CDR3 sequence is 16 residues long. Trimming took off 2 bases at V and 8 bases at J, with 20 bases between the two ends. The CDR3 nucleotides read TGCGCCAGCAGCTTATCGACAGTAAAGGCCGGGGATGAGCAGTTCTTC. This codes for CASSLSTVKAGDEQFF.

This clonotype has ten or more counts. The V call is TRBV7-9, the J call TRBJ1-5; no clear D gene. This CDR3 comprises 15 residues. Trimming pared 4 bases from V and 2 bases from J, leaving 12 bases between. Germline loops: CDR1 SEHNR, CDR2 FQNEAQ (reference sequence). This CDR3 is CASSSARFGNQPQHF. The CDR3 DNA is TGTGCCAGCAGCTCCGCTCGGTTTGGCAATCAGCCCCAGCATTTT.

The table lists this clonotype with many counts. The genes are TRBV7-2 and TRBJ2-5, with 8 nucleotides matching TRBD2. The V and J ends lost 1 base and 5 bases, in that order; junction bases with no gene match: 9. Germline V gives CDR1 SGHTA, CDR2 FQGNSA. There are 16 residues in the CDR3. The CDR3 nucleotides are TGTGCCAGCAGCTTAGTTGGCCGGGGGGGCCATGAGACCCAGTACTTC. Translation gives CASSLVGRGGHETQYF.

This clonotype was seen a few times. The rearrangement links TRBV14 to TRBJ2-1; D remains unclear. The CDR3 length is 18 residues. Trimming left V 1 base short and J 0 bases short, with 16 bases between. Germline values: CDR1 SGHDN, CDR2 FVKESK. The CDR3 reads CASSQVTFLSSSYNEQFF. In DNA, the CDR3 is TGTGCCAGCAGCCAAGTAACTTTCCTATCTAGCTCCTACAATGAGCAGTTCTTC.

This clonotype was counted many times. The gene calls are TRBV12-3 or TRBV12-4 and TRBJ1-5; no reliable D call. CDR3 length: 12 residues. V lost 4 bases, J lost 5 bases, and 6 bases lay in between. The CDR3 here is CASSWPDQPQHF. In DNA, the CDR3 is TGTGCCAGCAGTTGGCCGGATCAGCCCCAGCATTTT.

This clonotype was observed a few times. This chain links TRBV29-1 with TRBJ2-7; D tentatively fits TRBD1 or TRBD2 (6 bases each). V was pared by 2 bases and J by 5 bases, with 10 bases between. The germline gives CDR1 SQVTM, CDR2 ANQGSEA. The CDR3 contains 12 residues. The CDR3 bases are TGCAGCGTTGAATGGGGGGCTGACGAGCAGTACTTC. This translates into CSVEWGADEQYF.

This clonotype was counted at least ten times. The rearrangement uses TRBV29-1 and TRBJ2-1; 10 bases line up with TRBD1. The CDR3 totals 14 residues. CDR1 is SQVTM, CDR2 ANQGSEA, per germline. V shed 7 bases, J shed 7 bases, and the junction held 10 bases outside the gene matches. CDR3 DNA: TGCAGCGCCGAGGGGACAGGGGAGACTAATGAGCAGTTCTTC. Protein product: CSAEGTGETNEQFF.

Ten or more counts support this clonotype. V gene TRBV18 combines with J gene TRBJ1-2; D not certain. The CDR3 extends over 13 amino acids. In germline, CDR1 is KGHSH, CDR2 LQKENI. The ends were cut back, 3 bases at V and 5 bases at J, with 10 bases in the middle. CDR3 protein: CASSPDVRYGYTF. For the CDR3, the DNA is TGTGCCAGCTCACCCGATGTACGGTATGGCTACACCTTC.

This clonotype has a count of ten or more. V is TRBV20-1 and J is TRBJ2-5, with D hard to call. CDR1 and CDR2 (germline): DFQATT, SNEGSKA (reference sequence). The length of the CDR3 is 12 residues. Trimming removed 6 bases from V and 5 bases from J, with 13 bases in between. This chain's CDR3 is CSARVAAETQYF. Written as DNA, the CDR3 is TGCAGTGCCCGGGTCGCAGCCGAGACCCAGTACTTC.

This clonotype was found many times. The chain links TRBV20-1 to TRBJ2-1, with a possible D match to TRBD2 (5 bases). The germline V gene encodes CDR1 DFQATT and CDR2 SNEGSKA (reference sequence). The CDR3 runs to 14 residues. The V end was cut by 4 bases, the J end by 6 bases, with 16 bases between. As DNA, the CDR3 is TGCAGTGCTATCCGGGGTATAGCAGGCAATGAGCAGTTCTTC. Its protein product is CSAIRGIAGNEQFF.

This clonotype was seen ten or more times. V is TRBV12-3 or TRBV12-4 and J is TRBJ2-3; D gene uncertain. V was pared by 2 bases and J by 0 bases, with 9 bases between. CDR3 length: 15 amino acids. CDR3 in amino acids: CASSLPRHSTDTQYF. CDR3 sequence (DNA): TGTGCCAGCAGTTTACCCCGGCATAGCACAGATACGCAGTATTTT.

This clonotype was observed a handful of times. The chain has TRBV6-5 and TRBJ2-1; the D gene is possibly TRBD2 (6 bases). This CDR3 is built from 16 residues. In germline, CDR1 is MNHEY, CDR2 SVGAGI. Trimming removed 3 bases at V and 4 bases at J, with 16 bases between. This chain's CDR3 is CASSYYGTGRYNEQFF. CDR3 DNA sequence: TGTGCCAGCAGTTATTACGGGACGGGGAGGTACAATGAGCAGTTCTTC.

In this sample, this clonotype turned up many times. This sequence joins TRBV20-1 and TRBJ1-1; D gene ambiguous. The germline V gene encodes CDR1 DFQATT and CDR2 SNEGSKA (reference sequence). V was cut by 1 base and J by 2 bases, with 11 bases left in between. The CDR3 sequence is 14 residues long. The DNA for the CDR3 is TGCAGTGCTAGAGCCGGCGCGGGCAACACTGAAGCTTTCTTT. Its protein product is CSARAGAGNTEAFF.

The chain links TRBV6-2 or TRBV6-3 to TRBJ1-5; 10 bases match TRBD1. Trimming cost V 7 bases and J 2 bases; bases outside gene matches: 5. The CDR3 covers 15 residues. Germline V gene data show CDR1 as MNHEY and CDR2 as SVGEGT. CDR3 nucleotide sequence: TGTGCCAGCAATGCCGGGACAGGGGGCAATCAGCCCCAGCATTTT. Its protein product is CASNAGTGGNQPQHF.

This clonotype was seen a handful of times. CDR3 sequence reads: CASSLDAGVHTEAFF. Here the CDR3 DNA reads TGCGCCAGCAGCTTGGACGCAGGGGTTCACACTGAAGCTTTCTTT. The V gene is TRBV5-1, the J gene TRBJ1-1; perhaps TRBD1 as D (6 bases). The V end was cut by 0 bases, the J end by 3 bases, with 12 bases between. This CDR3 contains 15 residues. Germline loops: CDR1 SGHRS, CDR2 YFSETQ.

The chain is built from TRBV4-2 and TRBJ1-4; 9 bases agree with TRBD1. The CDR3 is 15 amino acids. The V gene end was trimmed by 4 bases and the J gene end by 7 bases; junction bases not matched to a gene: 7. Germline CDR1 and CDR2: LGHNA and YNFKEQ. The CDR3 DNA reads as TGTGCCAGCAGCCTCTTGGGACAGGGTCTTGAAAAACTGTTTTTT. This codes for CASSLLGQGLEKLFF.

This clonotype has at least ten counts. This chain links TRBV6-6 with TRBJ1-2; D is unclear. The CDR3 is 14 residues long. CDR1 is MNHNY and CDR2 is SVGAGI in the germline V gene (reference sequence). V dropped 5 bases and J dropped 8 bases, with 18 bases sitting between them. Here the CDR3 DNA reads TGTGCCAGCAGTCCCCCCGTTGGGTGGGAGGGCTACACCTTC. Its protein product is CASSPPVGWEGYTF.

The rearrangement joins TRBV4-1 to TRBJ2-1; D gene uncertain. CDR1 and CDR2 from the germline V gene are MGHRA and YSYEKL. This CDR3 has 15 residues. V lost 0 bases, J lost 4 bases, and 10 bases lay in between. The CDR3, as DNA: TGCGCCAGCAGCCAAGAACGGGTACAGTACAATGAGCAGTTCTTC. It encodes CASSQERVQYNEQFF.

This clonotype has more than one count but fewer than ten. Here the CDR3 DNA reads TGTGCCGGACGGACAGGGTCGGGCGAGCAGTACGTC. As protein: CAGRTGSGEQYV. The chain joins TRBV2 to TRBJ2-7; TRBD1 aligns across 8 bases. The CDR3 is made up of 12 amino acids. V lost 11 bases, J lost 6 bases, and 9 bases stayed unmatched. CDR1 is SNHLY, CDR2 FYNNEI, per germline.

As regards this clonotype: A much bigger clone sits one base away, suggesting this may be a read error. The chain couples TRBV20-1 to TRBJ2-3; D tentatively fits TRBD1 or TRBD2 (5 bases each). This CDR3 is built from 15 residues. The V gene lost 3 bases and the J gene lost 8 bases, with 21 bases spanning the gap. CDR1 and CDR2 from the germline V gene are DFQATT and SNEGSKA (reference sequence). CDR3 coding DNA: TGCAGTGCTAGGAGCGGCCAGGGCACAACCGTTACGCAGTATTTT. Translating it yields CSARSGQGTTVTQYF.

The rearrangement joins TRBV19 to TRBJ1-1; D is perhaps TRBD1 (6 bases). V shed 3 bases and J shed 1 base, with 12 bases lying between them. The V gene's germline CDR1 is LNHDA and CDR2 SQIVND (reference sequence). The CDR3 length is 15 residues. The CDR3 region has the DNA TGTGCCAGTAGTATCCCCCCGACAGGGAACACTGAAGCTTTCTTT. Translated: CASSIPPTGNTEAFF.

This clonotype was seen ten or more times. The rearrangement links TRBV13 to TRBJ2-3; TRBD1 matches 9 bases. Germline V lookup: CDR1 PRHDT, CDR2 FYEKMQ (reference sequence). The CDR3 runs 16 residues. V shed 5 bases and J 0 bases; nucleotides not matched to a gene: 6. CDR3 loop: CASSDRQGESTDTQYF. The CDR3, as DNA: TGTGCCAGCAGCGACAGACAGGGGGAGAGCACAGATACGCAGTATTTT.

The chain is built from TRBV5-1 and TRBJ2-1, with D possibly matching TRBD1 (5 bases). Trimming removed 0 bases at V and 6 bases at J, with 19 bases between. In germline, CDR1 is SGHRS, CDR2 YFSETQ. This CDR3 has 17 amino acids. CDR3: CASSLAPADKWSNEQFF. DNA of the CDR3: TGCGCCAGCAGCTTGGCCCCGGCGGACAAATGGAGCAATGAGCAGTTCTTC. Drawing the rest from reference TRBV5-1 and TRBJ2-1, the complete variable domain is KAGVTQTPRYLIKTRGQQVTLSCSPISGHRSVSWYQQTPGQGLQFLFEYFSETQRNKGNFPGRFSGRQFSNSRSEMNVSTLELGDSALYLCASSLAPADKWSNEQFFGPGTRLTVL.

The chain recombines TRBV4-2 with TRBJ1-5; D remains ambiguous. V shed 0 bases and J shed 6 bases, with 3 bases lying between them. This CDR3 region has 12 residues. Germline V gene sequence: CDR1 LGHNA, CDR2 YNFKEQ. In nucleotides, the CDR3 is TGTGCCAGCAGCCAAGATAGTCAGCCCCAGCATTTT. It specifies CASSQDSQPQHF.

This clonotype was recorded at least ten times. V usage is TRBV6-2 or TRBV6-3 and J usage is TRBJ2-1, with 13 bases that match TRBD2. CDR1 is MNHEY and CDR2 is SVGEGT in the germline V gene. The CDR3 totals 19 residues. With V trimmed by 6 bases and J by 1 base, 12 bases remained unmatched. CDR3: CASSSRLAGGWGSYNEQFF. The CDR3 DNA is TGTGCCAGCAGCTCCAGACTAGCGGGGGGCTGGGGGTCCTACAATGAGCAGTTCTTC.

This clonotype was seen a handful of times. The V call is TRBV9, the J call TRBJ2-3; maybe TRBD2 (6 bases). The CDR3 totals 15 residues. The germline V gene has CDR1 SGDLS and CDR2 YYNGEE. Trimming took 4 bases from V and 6 from J, leaving 18 bases between them. The CDR3 protein is CASSPRRGWADTQYF. In DNA, the CDR3 is TGTGCCAGCAGCCCCCGGAGGGGCTGGGCCGATACGCAGTATTTT.

This rearrangement joins TRBV6-5 to TRBJ1-1; D gene ambiguous. There are 11 residues in the CDR3. The germline CDR1 and CDR2 sequences are MNHEY and SVGAGI. The germline V and J ends were trimmed by 6 bases and 9 bases, with 11 bases remaining between them. Here the CDR3 reads CASSYRDQAFF. The CDR3 bases are TGTGCCAGCAGCTACCGGGATCAAGCTTTCTTT.

Many counts were recorded for this clonotype. This rearrangement joins TRBV20-1 to TRBJ2-2; D tentatively reads TRBD1 or TRBD2 (7 bases each). Germline lookup yields CDR1 DFQATT and CDR2 SNEGSKA (reference sequence). The length of the CDR3 is 18 residues. Trimming cost V 6 bases and J 2 bases, with 25 bases left between them. CDR3 in DNA: TGCAGTGCCCCCGTCGCAGGGGGGGGCCTGTATAACACCGGGGAGCTGTTTTTT. This sequence encodes CSAPVAGGGLYNTGELFF.